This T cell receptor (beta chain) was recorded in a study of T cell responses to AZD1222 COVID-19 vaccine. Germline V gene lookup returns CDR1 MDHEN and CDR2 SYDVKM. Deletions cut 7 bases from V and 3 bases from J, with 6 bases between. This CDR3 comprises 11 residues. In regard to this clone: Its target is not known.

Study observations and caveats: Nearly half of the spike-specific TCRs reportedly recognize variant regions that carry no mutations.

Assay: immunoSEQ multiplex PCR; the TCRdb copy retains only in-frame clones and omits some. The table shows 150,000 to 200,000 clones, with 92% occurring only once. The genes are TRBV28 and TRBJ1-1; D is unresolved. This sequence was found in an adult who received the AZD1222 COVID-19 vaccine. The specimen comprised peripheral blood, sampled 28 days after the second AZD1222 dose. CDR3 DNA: TGTGCCAGCACTAAACACACTGAAGCTTTCTTT. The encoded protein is CASTKHTEAFF.